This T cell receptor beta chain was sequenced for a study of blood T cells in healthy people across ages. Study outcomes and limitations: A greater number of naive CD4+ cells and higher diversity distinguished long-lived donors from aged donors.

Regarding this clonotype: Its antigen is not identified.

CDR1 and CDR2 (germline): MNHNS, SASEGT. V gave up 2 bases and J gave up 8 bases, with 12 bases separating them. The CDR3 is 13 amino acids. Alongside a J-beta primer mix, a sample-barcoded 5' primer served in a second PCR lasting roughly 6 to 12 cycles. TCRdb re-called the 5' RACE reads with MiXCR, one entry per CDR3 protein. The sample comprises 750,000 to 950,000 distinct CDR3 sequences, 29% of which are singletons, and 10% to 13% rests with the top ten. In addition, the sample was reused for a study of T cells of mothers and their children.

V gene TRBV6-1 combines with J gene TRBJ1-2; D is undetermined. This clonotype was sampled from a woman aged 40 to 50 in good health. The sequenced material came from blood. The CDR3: CASSETSGLGYTF. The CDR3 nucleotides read TGTGCCAGCAGTGAAACGTCGGGATTGGGCTACACCTTC.